These T cell receptor beta chains were read from a single sample in a study of CXCR3-negative and CXCR3-positive naive CD8 T cells. TCRdb reworked the 5' RACE reads into one entry per CDR3 protein, no DNA. The listing records some 150,000 distinct CDR3 sequences. Sequencing input: naive CXCR3+ CD8+ T cells from blood. Receptors originate from a human donor in good health. Some clones in this sample may be carry-over from other donors' samples. Each CDR3 is given with its conserved first and last residue.

V gene,J gene,CDR3 protein
TRBV29-1,TRBJ2-3,CSVEAGGLAGRSTDTQYF
TRBV7-6,TRBJ2-3,CASSLDQADTQYF
TRBV7-9,TRBJ2-1,CASSSIIAGTIYNEQFF
TRBV13,TRBJ2-1,CASSLVREGYNEQFF
TRBV27,TRBJ2-1,CASSFLAGGYNEQFF
TRBV11-2,TRBJ2-3,CASSLSLDTQYF
TRBV29-1,TRBJ2-1,CSAVVALNEQFF
TRBV6-5,TRBJ1-2,CASSYSIGQYYGYTF
TRBV28,TRBJ2-7,CASSLIAGDSGEQYF
TRBV6-2/TRBV6-3,TRBJ2-1,CASSYSDRLYNEQFF
TRBV7-2,TRBJ2-7,CASVGDTSYEQYF
TRBV7-9,TRBJ2-5,CASSFGWQETQYF